Described below is a single T cell receptor beta chain sequence and its context. Trimming removed 7 bases at V and 1 base at J, with 14 bases between. Germline values: CDR1 MNHEY, CDR2 SVGAGI. The CDR3 runs to 14 residues. The data stem from a study of blood T cell repertoires in COVID-19. TCRdb's table, derived via immunoSEQ multiplex PCR, lists solely in-frame clones and lacks some. The sample shows fewer than 500,000 clones, roughly 80% of them seen only once. The rearrangement uses TRBV6-5 and TRBJ2-7; TRBD1 might be the D (5 bases). The clonotype was recovered from a human donor with acute or convalescent COVID-19. The donor label of this sample is uncertain. The specimen was peripheral blood. DNA for the CDR3: TGTGCCAGCATTCCCCGGCAGGGTTCCTACGAGCAGTACTTC. It yields the protein CASIPRQGSYEQYF.